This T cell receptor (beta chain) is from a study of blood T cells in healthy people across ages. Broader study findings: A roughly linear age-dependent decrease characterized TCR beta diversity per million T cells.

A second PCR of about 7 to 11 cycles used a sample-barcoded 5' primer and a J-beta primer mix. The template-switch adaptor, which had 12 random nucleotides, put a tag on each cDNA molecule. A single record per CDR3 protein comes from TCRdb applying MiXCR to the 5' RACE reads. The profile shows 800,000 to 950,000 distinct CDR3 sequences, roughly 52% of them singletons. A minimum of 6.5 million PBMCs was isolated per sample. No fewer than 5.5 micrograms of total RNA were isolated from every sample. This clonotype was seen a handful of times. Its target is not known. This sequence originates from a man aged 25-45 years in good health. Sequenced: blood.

The CDR3 protein is CASSFDGAANTQYF. CDR3 coding DNA: TGCGCCAGCAGCTTCGACGGGGCGGCTAATACGCAGTATTTT. The V call is TRBV5-1, the J call TRBJ2-3, with D perhaps assigned TRBD1 or TRBD2 (5 bases each). The CDR3 runs to 14 residues. V was shortened by 2 bases and J by 7 bases, with 14 bases between the two germline ends. CDR1 SGHRS and CDR2 YFSETQ come from the germline V gene.